This note documents a single T cell receptor beta chain sequence. As yet, its antigen is unknown. Stated time point: cycle 4 day 1 (C4D1), after 6 weeks of nivolumab. After autologous stem cell transplantation all patients relapsed, and prior brentuximab vedotin exposure differed between cohorts. Thawed PBMCs underwent magnetic negative selection to yield purified CD4+ T cells. Complete response, partial response or progressive disease constituted the best responses recorded. The protocol was immunoSEQ multiplex PCR, while the TCRdb copy is restricted to in-frame clones and leaves out a portion. The top ten hold about 0.8% of the sample, which has about 30,000 clones, about 81% seen once. These data come from a study of PD-1 blockade in classical Hodgkin lymphoma. Germline assignment: CDR1 MDHEN and CDR2 SYDVKM. The germline V and J ends were trimmed by 3 bases and 5 bases, with 20 bases remaining between them. This CDR3 is 17 amino acids long.

Study-wide findings and caveats: Baseline diversity resembling that of newly diagnosed patients was seen in complete responders. The authors excluded patients who started nivolumab under 1 year after ASCT.

This TCR was sampled from a human donor with classical Hodgkin lymphoma. This rearrangement joins TRBV28 to TRBJ1-5; D is unresolved. This material consisted of CD4+ T cells from blood, taken before the fourth cycle of nivolumab. In DNA form, the CDR3 reads TGTGCCAGCAGTTTGCTTAGGCGATTGGGCGCGCATCAGCCCCAGCATTTT. It yields the protein CASSLLRRLGAHQPQHF.